The 25 T cell receptor beta chains listed next were all sequenced from one sample in a study of OX40 agonist ivuxolimab in advanced cancers. Libraries were prepared by immunoSEQ multiplex PCR; TCRdb keeps only in-frame clonotypes and omits some of them. Here the sample spans roughly 96,000 clones, roughly four fifths being singletons. The material was CD4+ or CD8+ T cells sorted from blood, obtained in a trial of the OX40 agonist ivuxolimab. The receptors shown here come from an adult with an advanced solid tumor such as melanoma, head and neck, liver or kidney cancer.

The J gene is TRBJ2-1, the V gene TRBV9, with 10 bases lining up with TRBD2. Germline CDR1 SGDLS, CDR2 YYNGEE. The CDR3 runs to 16 residues. Germline trimming cut 3 bases from V and 2 bases from J; bases unmatched to any gene: 5. This CDR3 reads CASSAQRGGPYNEQFF. The DNA for the CDR3 is TGTGCCAGCAGCGCCCAGCGGGGGGGTCCCTACAATGAGCAGTTCTTC.

The chain joins TRBV9 to TRBJ1-2, with 7 bases that match TRBD1. This CDR3 comprises 14 residues. Trimming removed 3 bases from V and 0 bases from J; junction bases left unmatched: 2. Germline CDR1 is SGDLS and CDR2 is YYNGEE. The CDR3 loop reads CASSAGGPNYGYTF. In DNA form, the CDR3 reads TGTGCCAGCAGCGCAGGGGGACCTAACTATGGCTACACCTTC.

The J gene is TRBJ2-7, the V gene TRBV6-1; D gene ambiguous. V lost 3 bases to trimming and J lost 12 bases, with 6 bases between them. Germline V gene data show CDR1 as MNHNS and CDR2 as SASEGT. CDR3 length equals 9 residues. The CDR3 loop is CASSDLPYF. CDR3 sequence (DNA): TGTGCCAGCAGTGACTTGCCGTACTTC.

The chain couples TRBV5-6 to TRBJ1-1; 7 nucleotides align to TRBD1. The CDR3 has 12 amino acids. V lost 3 bases to trimming and J lost 4 bases; unmatched junction nucleotides: 0. CDR1 is SGHDT, CDR2 YYEEEE, per germline. CDR3 sequence (DNA): TGTGCCAGCAGCTCAGGGGGCACTGAAGCTTTCTTT. Its protein product is CASSSGGTEAFF.

This chain links TRBV7-9 with TRBJ2-7; TRBD2 might be the D (6 bases). The CDR3 totals 13 residues. The V end was cut by 6 bases, the J end by 7 bases, with 16 bases between. Germline lookup yields CDR1 SEHNR and CDR2 FQNEAQ (reference sequence). CDR3 sequence reads: CASRLGVGGEQYF. The CDR3 DNA reads as TGTGCCAGCAGACTAGGGGTCGGGGGAGAGCAGTACTTC. The whole variable domain, filled in from reference TRBV7-9 and TRBJ2-7, reads DTGVSQNPRHKITKRGQNVTFRCDPISEHNRLYWYRQTLGQGPEFLTYFQNEAQLEKSRLLSDRFSAERPKGSFSTLEIQRTEQGDSAMYLCASRLGVGGEQYFGPGTRLTVT.

The sample holds one count of this clone. The chain has TRBV11-2 and TRBJ2-7, with no clear D. From germline, CDR1 is SGHAT and CDR2 FQNNGV. The V end lost 1 base, the J end lost 3 bases, and 16 bases lay between the germline ends. The CDR3 is 16 residues long. DNA of the CDR3: TGTGCCAGCAGCTTAGGCCCCCCCGACACCTACTACGAGCAGTACTTC. This sequence encodes CASSLGPPDTYYEQYF.

The V gene is TRBV7-2, the J gene TRBJ2-7, with D hard to call. V lost 5 bases and J lost 3, with 11 bases in between. CDR1 SGHTA and CDR2 FQGNSA come from the germline V gene. The CDR3 totals 13 residues. DNA for the CDR3: TGTGCCAGCAGCGCGTACAGTGGCTACGAGCAGTACTTC. This gives the protein CASSAYSGYEQYF.

The table lists this clone with a count of one. This chain connects TRBV20-1 to TRBJ1-1, with TRBD1 identical over 7 bases. Per germline, CDR1 DFQATT and CDR2 SNEGSKA (reference sequence). Trimming cost V 3 bases and J 10 bases; bases outside gene matches: 5. The CDR3 loop spans 11 amino acids. The CDR3 DNA is TGCAGTGCTAGGCAGGGGGGGAGAGCTTTCTTT. Translating gives CSARQGGRAFF.

J is TRBJ1-4 and V is TRBV4-3; D remains unclear. There are 17 residues in the CDR3. The germline V and J ends were trimmed by 0 bases and 7 bases, with 18 bases remaining between them. Germline V gene data show CDR1 as LGHNA and CDR2 as YSLEER. CDR3 amino acids: CASSQDVSGMGSEKLFF. The DNA for the CDR3 is TGCGCCAGCAGCCAAGATGTATCGGGGATGGGAAGTGAAAAACTGTTTTTT.

This clone was seen a single time. The genes are TRBV9 and TRBJ2-1, with D perhaps matching TRBD1 (6 bases). The CDR3 extends over 14 amino acids. V dropped 0 bases and J dropped 5 bases, with 9 bases sitting between them. CDR1 is SGDLS, CDR2 YYNGEE, per germline. CDR3 protein: CASSVATGNNEQFF. CDR3 DNA: TGTGCCAGCAGCGTAGCTACAGGGAACAATGAGCAGTTCTTC.

The rearrangement joins TRBV6-1 to TRBJ2-6; D is unresolved. Trimming shortened V by 4 bases and J by 0 bases, and 10 bases separated the two germline ends. This CDR3 is 16 amino acids long. In germline, CDR1 is MNHNS, CDR2 SASEGT. CDR3 sequence (DNA): TGTGCCAGCAGTGTGTTGGGTTTCTCTGGGGCCAACGTCCTGACTTTC. The encoded protein is CASSVLGFSGANVLTF.

This clone was seen a handful of times. DNA of the CDR3: TGTGCCAGCAGCTTAGAGGGGATCCCCAACATTCAGTACTTC. Amino acid sequence: CASSLEGIPNIQYF. This chain links TRBV7-9 with TRBJ2-4; maybe TRBD1 (5 bases). Per germline, CDR1 SEHNR and CDR2 FQNEAQ (reference sequence). The CDR3 is 14 residues long. Deletions cut 1 base from V and 7 bases from J, with 11 bases between.

The V call is TRBV4-3, the J call TRBJ2-2; TRBD1 aligns across 9 bases. CDR1 is LGHNA, CDR2 YSLEER, per germline. Trimming at V came to 3 bases and at J to 2 bases, leaving 1 base not matched to a gene. The CDR3 runs 15 residues. The CDR3, as DNA: TGCGCCAGCAGCCAGGGACAGGGAAACACCGGGGAGCTGTTTTTT. Its translation is CASSQGQGNTGELFF.

Remarks on this clone: Mismatch with germline at one junction end may stem from a read error. V usage is TRBV2 and J usage is TRBJ1-4, with a possible D match to TRBD1 (6 bases). CDR1 is SNHLY and CDR2 is FYNNEI in the germline V gene. The CDR3 sequence is 10 residues long. As DNA, the CDR3 is TGTGCCAGCGGGGGGCAAGGCCAGATTTTT. It yields the protein CASGGQGQIF.

V usage is TRBV5-1 and J usage is TRBJ1-1; 7 nucleotides line up with TRBD1. The CDR3 is 15 residues long. Trimming removed 3 bases from V and 5 bases from J; junction bases left unmatched: 10. CDR1 is SGHRS, CDR2 YFSETQ, per germline. This CDR3 reads CASSWDSQGVTEAFF. CDR3 coding DNA: TGCGCCAGCAGCTGGGACAGTCAGGGCGTGACTGAAGCTTTCTTT.

This clone occurred once. The rearrangement uses TRBV7-2 and TRBJ1-1, with 8 bases lining up with TRBD1. Per germline, CDR1 SGHTA and CDR2 FQGNSA. J lost 11 bases, V lost 3 bases, and 5 bases had no gene match. This CDR3 is built from 12 residues. The CDR3 DNA reads TGTGCCAGCAGCTTTAGCCAGGGGGCGGCTTTCTTT. Its protein is CASSFSQGAAFF.

The rearrangement uses TRBV11-3 and TRBJ2-3; D ambiguous. Germline V gene sequence: CDR1 SGHNT, CDR2 YENEEA. The V end was cut by 1 base, the J end by 6 bases, with 17 bases between. The CDR3 runs to 16 residues. CDR3: CASSLASSATTDTQYF. CDR3 in DNA: TGTGCCAGCAGCTTAGCTTCCAGCGCCACTACCGATACGCAGTATTTT.

The chain carries TRBV19 and TRBJ1-2; TRBD1 agrees at 7 bases. Trimming at V came to 4 bases and at J to 4 bases, leaving 9 bases not matched to a gene. Germline CDR1 reads LNHDA; CDR2 reads SQIVND (reference sequence). The CDR3 extends over 15 amino acids. The CDR3 here is CASSTRRQGSYGYTF. The CDR3 nucleotides read TGTGCCAGTAGTACGAGACGACAGGGTTCCTATGGCTACACCTTC.

The rearrangement uses TRBV4-3 and TRBJ2-7; D possibly corresponds to TRBD2 (6 bases). This CDR3 has 15 amino acids. Trimming removed 1 base at V and 1 base at J, with 11 bases between. Germline-derived CDR1 and CDR2 are LGHNA and YSLEER. The CDR3 loop is CASSQGGRGSYEQYF. The CDR3 DNA is TGCGCCAGCAGCCAAGGTGGGCGGGGATCCTACGAGCAGTACTTC.

CDR3 sequence reads: CASTAGTGLGELFF. CDR3 coding DNA: TGTGCCAGCACCGCCGGGACAGGGCTCGGGGAGCTGTTTTTT. This sequence joins TRBV6-6 and TRBJ2-2; 9 bases are shared with TRBD1. Trimming at V came to 7 bases and at J to 7 bases, leaving 7 bases not matched to a gene. Germline CDR1 is MNHNY and CDR2 is SVGAGI (reference sequence). The CDR3 runs to 14 residues.

The chain combines TRBV9 with TRBJ2-1, with 9 bases matching TRBD2. CDR1 is SGDLS, CDR2 YYNGEE, per germline. J was trimmed by 8 bases and V by 0 bases; bases with no gene match: 6. The CDR3 sequence is 15 residues long. The CDR3 sequence: CASSVGAGGHDEQFF. As DNA, the CDR3 is TGTGCCAGCAGCGTAGGGGCGGGGGGGCACGATGAGCAGTTCTTC.

The J gene is TRBJ1-5, the V gene TRBV7-9, with D tentatively TRBD1 (6 bases). The CDR3 spans 17 residues. Trimming shortened V by 1 base and J by 7 bases, and 20 bases separated the two germline ends. Germline V gene data show CDR1 as SEHNR and CDR2 as FQNEAQ (reference sequence). The CDR3 is CASSLELQVGGGQPQHF. CDR3 coding DNA: TGTGCCAGCAGCTTAGAGCTGCAAGTAGGGGGTGGGCAGCCCCAGCATTTT.

Of note for this clone: Different DNA sequences within this sample yield the same CDR3. The chain uses TRBV19 and TRBJ2-7, with 7 bases aligning to TRBD1. V shed 3 bases, J shed 1 base, and the junction held 6 bases outside the gene matches. The CDR3 contains 15 residues. Germline assignment: CDR1 LNHDA and CDR2 SQIVND (reference sequence). The CDR3 sequence is CASSITGARSYEQYF. CDR3 nucleotides: TGTGCCAGTAGTATTACAGGGGCGCGATCCTACGAGCAGTACTTC.

This clone has ten or more counts. This CDR3 reads CASRGLGTEYEQYF. DNA for the CDR3: TGCGCCAGCAGGGGATTGGGGACAGAGTACGAGCAGTACTTC. The chain has TRBV5-1 and TRBJ2-7, with TRBD1 matching 7 bases. CDR1 and CDR2 from the germline V gene are SGHRS and YFSETQ. Trimming took 5 bases from V and 4 from J; bases not matched to a gene: 9. There are 14 residues in the CDR3.

V and J are TRBV5-1 and TRBJ2-1; D not resolved. This CDR3 spans 16 amino acids. Germline CDR1 and CDR2: SGHRS and YFSETQ. V lost 0 bases, J lost 5 bases, and 15 bases lay in between. CDR3 nucleotides: TGCGCCAGCAGCTTGGCCGCCGCGGCGTTTAACAATGAGCAGTTCTTC. This translates into CASSLAAAAFNNEQFF.